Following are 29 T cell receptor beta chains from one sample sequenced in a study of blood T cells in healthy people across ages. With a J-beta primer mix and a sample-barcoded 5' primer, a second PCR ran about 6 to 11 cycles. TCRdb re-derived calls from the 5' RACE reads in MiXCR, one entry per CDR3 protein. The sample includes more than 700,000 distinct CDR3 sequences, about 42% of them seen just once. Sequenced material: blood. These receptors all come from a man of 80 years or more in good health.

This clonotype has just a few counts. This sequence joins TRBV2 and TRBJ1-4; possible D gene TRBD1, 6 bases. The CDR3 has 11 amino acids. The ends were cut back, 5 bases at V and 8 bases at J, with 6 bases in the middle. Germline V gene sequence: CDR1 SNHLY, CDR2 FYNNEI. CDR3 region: CASSTGEKLFF. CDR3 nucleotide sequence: TGTGCCAGCAGTACAGGGGAAAAACTGTTTTTT.

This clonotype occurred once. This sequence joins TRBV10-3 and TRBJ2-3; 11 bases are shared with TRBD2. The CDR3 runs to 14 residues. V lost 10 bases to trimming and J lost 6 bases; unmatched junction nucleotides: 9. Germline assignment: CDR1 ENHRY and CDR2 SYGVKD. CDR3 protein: CATYSGRAGDTQYF. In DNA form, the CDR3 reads TGTGCCACTTATAGCGGGAGGGCCGGGGATACGCAGTATTTT.

DNA of the CDR3: TGCAGTGCTAGAGAGTCCGCAGGGGGCGGTCAGCCCCAGCATTTT. Its translation is CSARESAGGGQPQHF. This chain links TRBV20-1 with TRBJ1-5; 8 bases match TRBD1. Germline CDR1 is DFQATT and CDR2 is SNEGSKA (reference sequence). The CDR3 contains 15 residues. With V trimmed by 0 bases and J by 6 bases, 7 bases remained unmatched.

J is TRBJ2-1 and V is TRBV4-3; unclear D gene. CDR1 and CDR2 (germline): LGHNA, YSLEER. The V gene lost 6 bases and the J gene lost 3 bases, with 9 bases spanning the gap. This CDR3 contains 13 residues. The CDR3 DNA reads TGCGCCAGCAGTGACGGCAACTACAATGAGCAGTTCTTC. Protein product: CASSDGNYNEQFF.

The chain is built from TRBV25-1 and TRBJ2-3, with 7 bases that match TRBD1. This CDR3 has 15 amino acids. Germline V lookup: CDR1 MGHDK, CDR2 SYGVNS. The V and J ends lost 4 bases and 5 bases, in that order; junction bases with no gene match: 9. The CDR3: CASSVPGQVGDTQYF. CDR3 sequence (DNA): TGTGCCAGCAGTGTACCCGGACAGGTTGGAGATACGCAGTATTTT. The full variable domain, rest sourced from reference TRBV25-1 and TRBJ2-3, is EADIYQTPRYLVIGTGKKITLECSQTMGHDKMYWYQQDPGMELHLIHYSYGVNSTEKGDLSSESTVSRIRTEHFPLTLESARPSHTSQYLCASSVPGQVGDTQYFGPGTRLTVL.

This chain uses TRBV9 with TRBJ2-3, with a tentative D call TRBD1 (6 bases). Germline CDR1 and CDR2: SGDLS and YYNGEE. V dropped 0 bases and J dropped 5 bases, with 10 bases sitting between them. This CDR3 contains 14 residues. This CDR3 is CASSVAIQGDTQYF. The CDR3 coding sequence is TGTGCCAGCAGCGTAGCAATACAGGGAGATACGCAGTATTTT.

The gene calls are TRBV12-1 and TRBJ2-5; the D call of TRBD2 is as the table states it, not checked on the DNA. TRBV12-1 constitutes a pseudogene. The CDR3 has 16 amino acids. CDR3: CASSPPGLSSYNEQYF. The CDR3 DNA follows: TGTGCCAGCAGCCCACCGGGACTTTCCTCCTACAATGAGCAGTACTTC.

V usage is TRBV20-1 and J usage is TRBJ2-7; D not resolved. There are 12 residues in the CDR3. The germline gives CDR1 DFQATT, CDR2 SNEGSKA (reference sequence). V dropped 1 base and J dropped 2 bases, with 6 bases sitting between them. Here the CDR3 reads CSARGEAYEQYF. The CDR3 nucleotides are TGCAGTGCTAGAGGGGAAGCCTACGAGCAGTACTTC.

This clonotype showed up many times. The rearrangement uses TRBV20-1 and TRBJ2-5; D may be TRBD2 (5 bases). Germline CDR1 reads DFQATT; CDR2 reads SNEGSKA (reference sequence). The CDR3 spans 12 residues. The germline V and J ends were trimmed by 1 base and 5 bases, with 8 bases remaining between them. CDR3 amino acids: CSARGGPETQYF. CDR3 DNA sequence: TGCAGTGCTAGAGGAGGGCCCGAGACCCAGTACTTC.

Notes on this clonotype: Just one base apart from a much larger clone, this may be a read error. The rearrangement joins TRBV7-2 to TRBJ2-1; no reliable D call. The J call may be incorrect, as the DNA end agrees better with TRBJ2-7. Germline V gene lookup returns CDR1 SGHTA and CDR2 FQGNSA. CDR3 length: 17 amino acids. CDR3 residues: CASSQDGITSPYNEQYF. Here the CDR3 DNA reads TGTGCCAGCAGCCAAGATGGAATAACTTCACCCTACAATGAGCAGTACTTC.

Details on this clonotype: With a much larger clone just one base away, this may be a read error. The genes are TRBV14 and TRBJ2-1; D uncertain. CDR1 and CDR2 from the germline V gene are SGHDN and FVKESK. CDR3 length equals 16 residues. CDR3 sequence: CASSQVRHNRVNEPFF. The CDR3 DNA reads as TGTGCCAGCAGCCAAGTCCGCCACAACAGAGTCAATGAGCCGTTCTTC.

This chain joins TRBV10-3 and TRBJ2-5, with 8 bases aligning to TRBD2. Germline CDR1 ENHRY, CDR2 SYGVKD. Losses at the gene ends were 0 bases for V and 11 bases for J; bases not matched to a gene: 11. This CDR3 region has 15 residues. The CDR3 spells CAISESQLAGYGQYF. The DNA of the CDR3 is TGTGCCATCAGTGAGTCTCAGTTAGCGGGGTATGGGCAGTACTTC.

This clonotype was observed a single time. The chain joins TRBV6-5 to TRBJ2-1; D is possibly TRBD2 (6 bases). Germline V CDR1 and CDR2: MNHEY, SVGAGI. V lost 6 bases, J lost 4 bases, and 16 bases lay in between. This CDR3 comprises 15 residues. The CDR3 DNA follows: TGTGCCAGCAGCAGCGCGGGACCTTTATACAATGAGCAGTTCTTC. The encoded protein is CASSSAGPLYNEQFF.

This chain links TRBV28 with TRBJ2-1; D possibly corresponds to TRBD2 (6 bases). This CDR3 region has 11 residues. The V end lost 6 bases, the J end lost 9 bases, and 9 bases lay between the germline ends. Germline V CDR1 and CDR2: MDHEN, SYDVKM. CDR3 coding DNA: TGTGCCAGCAGATACGGGGGTGAGCAGTTCTTC. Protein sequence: CASRYGGEQFF.

The CDR3 protein is CASSSWTSGPTGNANEQFF. The CDR3 bases are TGTGCCAGCAGTTCTTGGACTAGCGGGCCCACGGGCAACGCCAATGAGCAGTTCTTC. This chain connects TRBV27 to TRBJ2-1; 11 positions match TRBD2. V shed 4 bases, J shed 6 bases, and the junction held 17 bases outside the gene matches. Germline CDR1 reads MNHEY; CDR2 reads SMNVEV (reference sequence). The CDR3 loop spans 19 amino acids.

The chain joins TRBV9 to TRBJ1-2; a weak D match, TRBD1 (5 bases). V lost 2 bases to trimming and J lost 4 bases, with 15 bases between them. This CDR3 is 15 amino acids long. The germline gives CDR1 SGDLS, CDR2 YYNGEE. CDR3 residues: CASSVGGDGVYGYTF. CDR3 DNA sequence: TGTGCCAGCAGCGTCGGCGGGGACGGCGTCTATGGCTACACCTTC.

The CDR3 loop is CASSKGQGFAETQYF. CDR3 nucleotide sequence: TGTGCCAGCAGTAAAGGACAGGGATTTGCGGAGACCCAGTACTTC. The J gene is TRBJ2-7, the V gene TRBV12-3 or TRBV12-4; 8 bases fit TRBD1. The J call could be wrong; TRBJ2-5 is a better fit for the DNA end. The CDR3 totals 15 residues.

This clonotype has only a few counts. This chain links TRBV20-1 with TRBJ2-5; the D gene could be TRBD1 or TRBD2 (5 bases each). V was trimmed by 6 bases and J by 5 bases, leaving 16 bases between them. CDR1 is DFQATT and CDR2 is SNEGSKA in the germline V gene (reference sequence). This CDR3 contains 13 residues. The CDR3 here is CSANTGTHETQYF. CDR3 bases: TGCAGTGCCAACACCGGGACCCACGAGACCCAGTACTTC.

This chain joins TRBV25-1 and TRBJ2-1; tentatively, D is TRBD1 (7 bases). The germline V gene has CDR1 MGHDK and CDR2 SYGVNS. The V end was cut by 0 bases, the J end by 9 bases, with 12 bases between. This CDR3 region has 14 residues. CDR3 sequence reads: CASSEYAQGGEQFF. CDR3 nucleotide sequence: TGTGCCAGCAGTGAATATGCCCAGGGGGGTGAGCAGTTCTTC.

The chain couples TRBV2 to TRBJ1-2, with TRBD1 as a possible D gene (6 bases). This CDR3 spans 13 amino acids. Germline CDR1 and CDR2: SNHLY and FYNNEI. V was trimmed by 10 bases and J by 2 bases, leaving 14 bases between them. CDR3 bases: TGTGCCACCCGAAAAACAGGGAACTATGGCTACACCTTC. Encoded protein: CATRKTGNYGYTF.

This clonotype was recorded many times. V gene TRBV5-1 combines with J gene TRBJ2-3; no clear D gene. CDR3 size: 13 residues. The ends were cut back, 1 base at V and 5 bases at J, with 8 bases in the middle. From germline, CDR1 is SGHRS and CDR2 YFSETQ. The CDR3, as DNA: TGCGCCAGCAGCTTGCGGGTTGAAGATACGCAGTATTTT. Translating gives CASSLRVEDTQYF. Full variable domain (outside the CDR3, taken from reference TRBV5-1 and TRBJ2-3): KAGVTQTPRYLIKTRGQQVTLSCSPISGHRSVSWYQQTPGQGLQFLFEYFSETQRNKGNFPGRFSGRQFSNSRSEMNVSTLELGDSALYLCASSLRVEDTQYFGPGTRLTVL.

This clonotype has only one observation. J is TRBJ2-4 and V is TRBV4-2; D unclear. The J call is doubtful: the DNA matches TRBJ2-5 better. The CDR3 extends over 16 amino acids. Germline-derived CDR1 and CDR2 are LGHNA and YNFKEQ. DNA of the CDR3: TGTGCCAGCAGCCACCCGCCAGCCCTGATCCAAGAGACCCAGTACTTC. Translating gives CASSHPPALIQETQYF.

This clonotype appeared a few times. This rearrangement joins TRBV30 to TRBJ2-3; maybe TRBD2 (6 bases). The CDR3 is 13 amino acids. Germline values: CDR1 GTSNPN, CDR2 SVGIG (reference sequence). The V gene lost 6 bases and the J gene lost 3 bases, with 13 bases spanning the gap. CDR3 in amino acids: CACGLFSTDTQYF. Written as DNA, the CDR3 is TGTGCCTGCGGACTATTCTCAACAGATACGCAGTATTTT.

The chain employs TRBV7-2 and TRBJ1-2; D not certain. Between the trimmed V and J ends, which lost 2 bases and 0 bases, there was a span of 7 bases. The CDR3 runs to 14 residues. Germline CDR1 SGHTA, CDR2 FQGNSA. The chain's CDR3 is CASSLMTSNYGYTF. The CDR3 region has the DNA TGTGCCAGCAGCTTAATGACTTCTAACTATGGCTACACCTTC.

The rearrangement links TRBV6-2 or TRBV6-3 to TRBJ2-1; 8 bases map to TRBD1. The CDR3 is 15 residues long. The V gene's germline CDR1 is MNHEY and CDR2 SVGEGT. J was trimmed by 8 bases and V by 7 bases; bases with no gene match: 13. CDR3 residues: CASTRQGRLYDEQFF. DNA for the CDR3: TGTGCCAGCACACGACAGGGGCGGCTTTACGATGAGCAGTTCTTC.

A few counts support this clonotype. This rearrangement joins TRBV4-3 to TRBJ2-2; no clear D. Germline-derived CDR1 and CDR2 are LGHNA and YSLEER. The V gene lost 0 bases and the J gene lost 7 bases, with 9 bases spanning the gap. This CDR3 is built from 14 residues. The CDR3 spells CASSQEPIGGELFF. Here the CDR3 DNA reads TGCGCCAGCAGCCAAGAACCCATAGGCGGGGAGCTGTTTTTT.

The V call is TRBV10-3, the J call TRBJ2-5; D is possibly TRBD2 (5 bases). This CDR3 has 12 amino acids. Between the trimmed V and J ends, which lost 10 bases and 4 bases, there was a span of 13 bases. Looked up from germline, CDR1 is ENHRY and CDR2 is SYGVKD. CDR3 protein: CATLGSGETQYF. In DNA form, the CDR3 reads TGTGCCACCCTTGGCAGCGGAGAGACCCAGTACTTC.

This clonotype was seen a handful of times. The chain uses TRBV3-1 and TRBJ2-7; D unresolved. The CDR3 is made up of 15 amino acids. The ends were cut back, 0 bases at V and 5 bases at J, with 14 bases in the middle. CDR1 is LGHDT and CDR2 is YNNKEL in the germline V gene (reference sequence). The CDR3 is CASSQEVGLWDEQYF. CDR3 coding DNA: TGTGCCAGCAGCCAAGAGGTAGGGTTATGGGACGAGCAGTACTTC.

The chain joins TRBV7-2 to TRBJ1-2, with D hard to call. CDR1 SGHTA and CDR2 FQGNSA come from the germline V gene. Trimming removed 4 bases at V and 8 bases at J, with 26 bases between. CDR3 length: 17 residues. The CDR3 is CASSSDRAPTNMGGYTF. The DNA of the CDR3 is TGTGCCAGCAGCTCAGACCGGGCCCCCACCAACATGGGGGGCTACACCTTC.